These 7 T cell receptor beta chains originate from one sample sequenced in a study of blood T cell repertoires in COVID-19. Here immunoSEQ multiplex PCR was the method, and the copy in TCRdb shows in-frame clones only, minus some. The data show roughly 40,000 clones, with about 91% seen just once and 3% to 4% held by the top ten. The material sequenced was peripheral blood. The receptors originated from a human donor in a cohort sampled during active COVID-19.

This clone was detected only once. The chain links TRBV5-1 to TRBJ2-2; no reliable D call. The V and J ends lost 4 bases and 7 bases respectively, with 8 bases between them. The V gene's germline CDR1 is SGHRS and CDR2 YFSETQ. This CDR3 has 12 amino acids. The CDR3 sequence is CASSPDIGELFF. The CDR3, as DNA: TGCGCCAGCAGCCCTGACATCGGGGAGCTGTTTTTT.

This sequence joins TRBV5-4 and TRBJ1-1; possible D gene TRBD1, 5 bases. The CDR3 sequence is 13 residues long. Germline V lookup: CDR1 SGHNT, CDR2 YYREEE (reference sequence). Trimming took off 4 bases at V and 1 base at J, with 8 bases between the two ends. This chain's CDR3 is CASSGGWNTEAFF. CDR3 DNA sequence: TGTGCCAGCAGCGGGGGGTGGAACACTGAAGCTTTCTTT.

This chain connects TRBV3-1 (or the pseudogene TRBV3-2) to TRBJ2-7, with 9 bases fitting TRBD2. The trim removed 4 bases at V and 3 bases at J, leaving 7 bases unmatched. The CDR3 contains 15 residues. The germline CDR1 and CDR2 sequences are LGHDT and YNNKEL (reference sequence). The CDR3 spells CASSRIAGVNYEQYF. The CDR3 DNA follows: TGTGCCAGCAGCCGGATAGCGGGAGTAAACTACGAGCAGTACTTC.

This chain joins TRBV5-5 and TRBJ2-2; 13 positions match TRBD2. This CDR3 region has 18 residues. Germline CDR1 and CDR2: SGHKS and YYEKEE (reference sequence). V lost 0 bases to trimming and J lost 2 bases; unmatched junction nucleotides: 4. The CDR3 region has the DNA TGTGCCAGCAGCTTGGGGGGACTAGCGGGGCGAAACACCGGGGAGCTGTTTTTT. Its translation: CASSLGGLAGRNTGELFF.

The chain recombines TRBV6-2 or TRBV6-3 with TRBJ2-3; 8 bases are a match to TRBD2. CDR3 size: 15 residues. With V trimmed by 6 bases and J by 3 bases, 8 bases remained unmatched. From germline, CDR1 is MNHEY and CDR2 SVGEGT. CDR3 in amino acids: CASSRLPGGTDTQYF. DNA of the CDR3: TGTGCCAGCAGCCGTCTGCCGGGGGGGACAGATACGCAGTATTTT.

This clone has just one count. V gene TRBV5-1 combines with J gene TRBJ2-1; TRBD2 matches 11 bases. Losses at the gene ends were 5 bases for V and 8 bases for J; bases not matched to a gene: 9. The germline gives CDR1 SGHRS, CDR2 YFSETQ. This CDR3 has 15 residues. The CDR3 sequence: CASSELAGVRDEQFF. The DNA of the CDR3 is TGCGCCAGCAGTGAACTAGCGGGGGTTCGGGATGAGCAGTTCTTC.

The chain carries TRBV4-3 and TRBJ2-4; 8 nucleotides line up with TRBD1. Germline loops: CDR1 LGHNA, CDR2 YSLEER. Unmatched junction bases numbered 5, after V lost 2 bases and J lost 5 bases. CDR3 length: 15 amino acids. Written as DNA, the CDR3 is TGCGCCAGCAGCCAACGGACAGGGTGGGAAAACATTCAGTACTTC. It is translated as CASSQRTGWENIQYF.